This TCR beta chain appears in the sequencing data of a study of long-term antiretroviral therapy in people with HIV. CDR1 and CDR2 from the germline V gene are MNHEY and SVGAGI. The V end was cut by 0 bases, the J end by 4 bases, with 7 bases between. The CDR3 is 14 residues long. At the survey level, the v3.0 immunoSEQ assay was run. Only in-frame clones appear in the TCRdb table, and some are missing; sequencing was by immunoSEQ multiplex PCR. The sample yields approximately 20,000 clones, over 80% seen once. The sequence was obtained from a man aged 18 to 35 with HIV. The specimen comprised unsorted PBMCs, sampled about 4 years after starting antiretroviral therapy. V and J are TRBV6-5 and TRBJ1-3; D is uncertain. CDR3 coding DNA: TGTGCCAGCAGTTACTCCCCTACAGGAAACACCATATATTTT. Its protein is CASSYSPTGNTIYF.